A single sample gave rise to the 10 T cell receptor beta chains below, sequenced in a study of blood T cell repertoires in COVID-19. Assay used: immunoSEQ multiplex PCR; TCRdb lists only in-frame clones, some missing. The data hold approximately 440,000 clones, with 70% to 90% observed a single time. Sequenced input: peripheral blood. These receptors were taken from a woman aged 50 to 60 with COVID-19, enrolled during active disease.

V and J are TRBV30 and TRBJ1-4; 9 nucleotides agree with TRBD1. CDR3 length: 15 residues. After removal of 2 bases from V and 7 bases from J, the junction contained 8 bases not matched to a gene. Germline-derived CDR1 and CDR2 are GTSNPN and SVGIG (reference sequence). CDR3 in DNA: TGTGCCTGGAGTACAAACAGGGGGCCCGGTGAAAAACTGTTTTTT. It yields the protein CAWSTNRGPGEKLFF.

The chain uses TRBV4-1 and TRBJ1-2, with TRBD1 matching over 9 bases. The germline V gene encodes CDR1 MGHRA and CDR2 YSYEKL. The V gene end was trimmed by 1 base and the J gene end by 8 bases; junction bases not matched to a gene: 8. The CDR3 sequence is 15 residues long. CDR3 sequence: CASSQAYRGQGGYTF. The CDR3 DNA is TGCGCCAGCAGCCAAGCTTACAGGGGGCAGGGCGGCTACACCTTC.

The genes are TRBV30 and TRBJ1-1; D gene uncertain. This CDR3 has 13 residues. The ends were cut back, 1 base at V and 2 bases at J, with 8 bases in the middle. Germline CDR1 and CDR2: GTSNPN and SVGIG (reference sequence). The CDR3 loop is CAWSGRSNTEAFF. The CDR3 bases are TGTGCCTGGAGTGGACGGAGCAACACTGAAGCTTTCTTT.

CDR3 in DNA: TGTGCCAGCAGCTTAATCGGGGGAACCGGGGAGCTGTTTTTT. Its translation is CASSLIGGTGELFF. The chain has TRBV7-8 and TRBJ2-2; D is perhaps TRBD2 (6 bases). With 2 bases removed from V and 5 bases from J, the gap between germline ends came to 9 bases. Germline values: CDR1 SGHVS, CDR2 FQNEAQ. This CDR3 has 14 amino acids.

The chain combines TRBV5-1 with TRBJ1-3, with unresolved D. The CDR3 spans 14 residues. Germline CDR1 is SGHRS and CDR2 is YFSETQ. Trimming left V 4 bases short and J 2 bases short, with 10 bases between. The CDR3 nucleotides read TGCGCCAGCAGCGCCACAGAGCCTGGAAACACCATATATTTT. Residues: CASSATEPGNTIYF.

The chain is built from TRBV6-1 and TRBJ2-1; D is undetermined. This CDR3 is built from 15 residues. The V end lost 1 base, the J end lost 0 bases, and 7 bases lay between the germline ends. Germline V gives CDR1 MNHNS, CDR2 SASEGT. The CDR3 bases are TGTGCCAGCAGTGAAGGCGCGGCCTCCTACAATGAGCAGTTCTTC. This sequence encodes CASSEGAASYNEQFF.

This rearrangement joins TRBV7-3 to TRBJ2-2; possible D gene TRBD2, 5 bases. The V gene lost 4 bases and the J gene lost 8 bases, with 11 bases spanning the gap. This CDR3 comprises 13 residues. CDR1 and CDR2 from the germline V gene are SGHTA and FQGTGA. The CDR3 bases are TGTGCCAGCAGCTCGCTGAGGGCAGGGGAGCTGTTTTTT. It is translated as CASSSLRAGELFF.

This clone has a handful of counts. V usage is TRBV24-1 and J usage is TRBJ2-7, with TRBD1 matching over 11 bases. The junction had 0 bases not matched to a gene; V was cut back by 9 bases and J by 6 bases. Germline lookup yields CDR1 KGHDR and CDR2 SFDVKD. CDR3 length: 11 residues. The CDR3: CATGTGGEQYF. CDR3 nucleotides: TGTGCCACCGGGACAGGGGGCGAGCAGTACTTC.

V usage is TRBV19 and J usage is TRBJ2-3, with a possible D match to TRBD1 (5 bases). The CDR3 length is 15 residues. Germline-derived CDR1 and CDR2 are LNHDA and SQIVND (reference sequence). V lost 6 bases to trimming and J lost 0 bases, with 13 bases between them. CDR3 DNA: TGTGCCAGTAGCGTGACAGACGCTAGCACAGATACGCAGTATTTT. Encoded protein: CASSVTDASTDTQYF.

J is TRBJ1-2 and V is TRBV24-1; 7 nucleotides agree with TRBD1. The CDR3 extends over 15 amino acids. V was clipped by 5 bases and J by 8 bases; unmatched bases: 13. The germline V gene encodes CDR1 KGHDR and CDR2 SFDVKD. Written as DNA, the CDR3 is TGTGCCACCAGTGCGTCCGAGGGGACAGCGGAGGGCTACACCTTC. It is translated as CATSASEGTAEGYTF.